This T cell receptor beta chain was recovered during a study of follicular helper T cells after annual influenza vaccination. Across the study: Some donors were sampled over the 2013-2014, 2014-2015 and 2015-2016 vaccinations.

TCRB was sequenced at Survey level resolution. Here immunoSEQ multiplex PCR was the method, and the copy in TCRdb shows in-frame clones only, minus some. The data contain 2,000 to 2,500 clones, roughly four fifths of them seen just once; the ten biggest clones take up 3.5% to 4.5%. The time point denotes: 2015-2016 season, pre-vaccination. Excluded were substance abuse, HIV/AIDS, active cancer, immunomodulatory drugs and active illness. Comments on this clone: The target antigen is unknown.

With V trimmed by 3 bases and J by 1 base, 7 bases remained unmatched. Germline CDR1 reads KGHSH; CDR2 reads LQKENI. The CDR3 totals 17 residues. Findings and limits, study-wide: Yearly vaccinations repeatedly recalled conserved clonotypes in ICOS+CD38+ cTfh.

The chain carries TRBV18 and TRBJ2-4; 9 positions agree with TRBD1. The sample was CXCR5+ CD38- circulating T follicular helper cells from blood, taken on the day of influenza vaccination. Subset indicated: circulating Tfh, non-naive CD4+CXCR5+PD-1+ (ICOS+CD38+ or ICOS-CD38-). This TCR derives from an adult who received the influenza vaccine. The CDR3 loop is CASSPARTGEAKNIQYF. In DNA, the CDR3 is TGTGCCAGCTCACCGGCGAGGACAGGGGAGGCCAAAAACATTCAGTACTTC.